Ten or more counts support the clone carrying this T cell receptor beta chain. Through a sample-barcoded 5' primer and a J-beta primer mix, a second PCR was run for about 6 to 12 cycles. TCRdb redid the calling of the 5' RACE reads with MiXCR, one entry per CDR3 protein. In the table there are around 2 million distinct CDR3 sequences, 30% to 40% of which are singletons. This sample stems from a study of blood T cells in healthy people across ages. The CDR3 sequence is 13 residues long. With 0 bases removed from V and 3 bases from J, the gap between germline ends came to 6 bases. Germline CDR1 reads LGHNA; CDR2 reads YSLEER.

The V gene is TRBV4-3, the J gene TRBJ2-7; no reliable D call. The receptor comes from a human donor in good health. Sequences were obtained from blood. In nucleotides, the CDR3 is TGCGCCAGCAGCCAAGATCACTACTACGAGCAGTACTTC. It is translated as CASSQDHYYEQYF.